The 28 T cell receptor beta chains below were found in one sample sequenced in a study of T cell changes during pregnancy in multiple sclerosis (dated by TCRdb to the late 2010s). Libraries were constructed by the immunoSEQ multiplex PCR assay. This immuneACCESS table, as held by TCRdb, lists in-frame sequences with V and J called but not all clones. Of the missing ones, under half trace to an unresolved V gene in checked studies; the others have no known cause. For this sample the table gives 75,000 to 95,000 clones, of which over 80% were detected only once. In total, the top ten clones hold about 2% of the sample. Material: peripheral blood, obtained after pregnancy. These receptors were obtained from a female donor with multiple sclerosis, enrolled in a pregnancy study.

The CDR3 region has the DNA TGTGCCAGCTCCGACCGGGGGGGGCTTGAAGCTTTCTTT. This translates into CASSDRGGLEAFF. The rearrangement joins TRBV18 to TRBJ1-1; possible D gene TRBD1, 6 bases. Trimming shortened V by 6 bases and J by 7 bases, and 15 bases separated the two germline ends. The CDR3 is 13 residues long. The germline gives CDR1 KGHSH, CDR2 LQKENI.

The chain combines TRBV13 with TRBJ1-2; 8 nucleotides match TRBD1. V shed 5 bases and J 6 bases; nucleotides not matched to a gene: 8. CDR1 PRHDT and CDR2 FYEKMQ come from the germline V gene (reference sequence). This CDR3 has 14 amino acids. CDR3 amino acids: CASSNQGARDGYTF. The CDR3 bases are TGTGCCAGCAGCAACCAGGGGGCGCGGGATGGCTACACCTTC.

The chain carries TRBV14 and TRBJ2-5; weak D call: TRBD2 (6 bases). Germline V gene sequence: CDR1 SGHDN, CDR2 FVKESK. Trimming cost V 2 bases and J 5 bases, with 6 bases left between them. This CDR3 is 12 amino acids long. DNA of the CDR3: TGTGCCAGCAGCCAAAGCGGGGAGACCCAGTACTTC. Its translation: CASSQSGETQYF.

The rearrangement uses TRBV21-1 and TRBJ1-1; the table names TRBD1, a call not compared with the DNA. TRBV21-1 is a pseudogene. The CDR3 is 14 residues long. CDR3 in DNA: TGTGCCACCCGGACGGGACAGGTGAACACTGAAGCTTTCTTT. Translated, it gives CATRTGQVNTEAFF.

This clone was detected once. This chain joins TRBV2 and TRBJ1-2; 8 bases are a match to TRBD1. Germline values: CDR1 SNHLY, CDR2 FYNNEI. J gave up 6 bases and V 7 bases, and 7 bases lay outside the gene matches. The CDR3 runs 13 residues. CDR3 region: CASTAGGRDGYTF. CDR3 sequence (DNA): TGTGCCAGCACCGCAGGGGGCAGAGATGGCTACACCTTC.

The chain links TRBV21-1 to TRBJ1-1. TRBV21-1 is a pseudogene locus. This CDR3 region has 15 residues. CDR3 sequence: CASSKEEDRGTEAFF. The CDR3 DNA reads as TGTGCCAGCAGCAAAGAAGAAGACCGAGGGACTGAAGCTTTCTTT.

This chain links TRBV6-6 with TRBJ2-2; D is perhaps TRBD1 (5 bases). Trimming stripped 0 bases from V and 4 bases from J, with 12 bases between. CDR3 length: 16 residues. Germline CDR1 and CDR2: MNHNY and SVGAGI (reference sequence). The CDR3 sequence: CASSYSNQGSTGELFF. CDR3 sequence (DNA): TGTGCCAGCAGTTACTCGAACCAGGGATCCACCGGGGAGCTGTTTTTT.

The chain has TRBV6-5 and TRBJ2-7; tentative D call: TRBD1 (6 bases). V was pared by 0 bases and J by 2 bases, with 8 bases between. This CDR3 is built from 14 residues. Germline V gives CDR1 MNHEY, CDR2 SVGAGI. The chain's CDR3 is CASSYSYRAYEQYF. The CDR3, as DNA: TGTGCCAGCAGTTACTCTTACAGGGCCTACGAGCAGTACTTC.

Concerning this clone itself: The sample holds other DNA sequences that translate to the same CDR3. The gene calls are TRBV6-1 and TRBJ2-3, with D tentatively TRBD2 (6 bases). V was trimmed by 6 bases and J by 2 bases, leaving 15 bases between them. This CDR3 comprises 15 residues. Germline-derived CDR1 and CDR2 are MNHNS and SASEGT. CDR3 DNA sequence: TGTGCCAGCAGGGGACTCACACCCTCCACAGATACGCAGTATTTT. Protein: CASRGLTPSTDTQYF.

This chain uses TRBV18 with TRBJ2-3, with 7 nucleotides matching TRBD1. J lost 2 bases, V lost 3 bases, and 5 bases had no gene match. The length of the CDR3 is 15 residues. Germline V gene sequence: CDR1 KGHSH, CDR2 LQKENI. The CDR3 DNA reads as TGTGCCAGCTCACCTCGGACAGGCCACACAGATACGCAGTATTTT. Its protein is CASSPRTGHTDTQYF.

The chain couples TRBV7-8 to TRBJ2-5; 11 bases align to TRBD1. V trimming: 3 bases; J trimming: 5 bases; junction bases outside the gene matches: 8. This CDR3 region has 16 residues. Germline CDR1 and CDR2: SGHVS and FQNEAQ. CDR3 loop: CASSFTAGQGGETQYF. For the CDR3, the DNA is TGTGCCAGCAGCTTCACGGCGGGACAGGGGGGTGAGACCCAGTACTTC.

V and J are TRBV7-9 and TRBJ2-2, with a weak D call TRBD1 (6 bases). Trimming stripped 5 bases from V and 0 bases from J, with 7 bases between. CDR3 size: 14 residues. Germline V gene sequence: CDR1 SEHNR, CDR2 FQNEAQ (reference sequence). This chain's CDR3 is CASSRDTNTGELFF. The CDR3 bases are TGTGCCAGCAGCAGGGACACGAACACCGGGGAGCTGTTTTTT.

The V call is TRBV5-4, the J call TRBJ2-7, with TRBD1 identical over 9 bases. This CDR3 region has 13 residues. Per the germline V gene, CDR1 is SGHNT and CDR2 is YYREEE (reference sequence). The junction had 0 bases not matched to a gene; V was cut back by 0 bases and J by 5 bases. CDR3 sequence reads: CASSLDRGHEQYF. The CDR3 DNA is TGTGCCAGCAGCTTGGACAGGGGGCACGAGCAGTACTTC.

The chain links TRBV7-9 to TRBJ2-2; D gene uncertain. The CDR3 length is 13 residues. V lost 5 bases to trimming and J lost 4 bases, with 8 bases between them. CDR1 is SEHNR and CDR2 is FQNEAQ in the germline V gene (reference sequence). CDR3 sequence: CASSPPITGELFF. The CDR3 region has the DNA TGTGCCAGCAGCCCACCTATCACCGGGGAGCTGTTTTTT.

V gene TRBV6-1 combines with J gene TRBJ1-2; D perhaps matches TRBD1 (5 bases). With 11 bases removed from V and 3 bases from J, the gap between germline ends came to 16 bases. Germline values: CDR1 MNHNS, CDR2 SASEGT. The length of the CDR3 is 13 residues. In DNA, the CDR3 is TGTGCCGTCCTACCACAGGAGTACTATGGCTACACCTTC. This translates into CAVLPQEYYGYTF.

This clone is a singleton in its sample. This rearrangement joins TRBV5-4 to TRBJ2-3, with 7 bases matching TRBD2. J lost 4 bases, V lost 1 base, and 12 bases had no gene match. This CDR3 contains 17 residues. CDR1 is SGHNT, CDR2 YYREEE, per germline (reference sequence). CDR3 sequence reads: CASSLMSGEIFADTQYF. The CDR3 nucleotides read TGTGCCAGCAGCTTGATGAGCGGGGAGATTTTTGCAGATACGCAGTATTTT. The entire variable domain, with the rest obtained from reference TRBV5-4 and TRBJ2-3, is as follows: ETGVTQSPTHLIKTRGQQVTLRCSSQSGHNTVSWYQQALGQGPQFIFQYYREEENGRGNFPPRFSGLQFPNYSSELNVNALELDDSALYLCASSLMSGEIFADTQYFGPGTRLTVL.

This chain connects TRBV25-1 to TRBJ1-6; the D gene is possibly TRBD1 (5 bases). Germline CDR1 is MGHDK and CDR2 is SYGVNS. V gave up 3 bases and J gave up 8 bases, with 14 bases separating them. The CDR3 length is 15 residues. CDR3 bases: TGTGCCAGCAGTGATTCCCAGGGAAACCATTCACCCCTCCACTTT. Translated, it gives CASSDSQGNHSPLHF.

This chain uses TRBV10-3 with TRBJ1-1; D is possibly TRBD1 (6 bases). The CDR3 has 16 amino acids. CDR1 and CDR2 (germline): ENHRY, SYGVKD. V gave up 10 bases and J gave up 5 bases, with 26 bases separating them. CDR3 amino acids: CATKPATGQGRTEAFF. The CDR3 DNA sequence: TGTGCCACAAAACCTGCGACAGGTCAGGGACGAACTGAAGCTTTCTTT.

The rearrangement uses TRBV7-9 and TRBJ2-1, with 9 bases identical to TRBD2. CDR3 length equals 15 residues. V gave up 5 bases and J gave up 7 bases; unmatched junction bases: 9. The germline gives CDR1 SEHNR, CDR2 FQNEAQ (reference sequence). CDR3 sequence reads: CASSILAGTRNEQFF. In DNA form, the CDR3 reads TGTGCCAGCAGCATTCTAGCGGGGACGAGAAATGAGCAGTTCTTC.

This clone turned up a few times. The chain recombines TRBV9 with TRBJ2-7; 9 nucleotides agree with TRBD2. In germline, CDR1 is SGDLS, CDR2 YYNGEE. V gave up 3 bases and J gave up 0 bases; unmatched junction bases: 10. The length of the CDR3 is 17 residues. As DNA, the CDR3 is TGTGCCAGCAGCGCAACTAGCGGGTTGGATCCCTCCTACGAGCAGTACTTC. It translates to CASSATSGLDPSYEQYF. Based on the CDR3 plus reference TRBV9 and TRBJ2-7, the full variable domain is DSGVTQTPKHLITATGQRVTLRCSPRSGDLSVYWYQQSLDQGLQFLIQYYNGEERAKGNILERFSAQQFPDLHSELNLSSLELGDSALYFCASSATSGLDPSYEQYFGPGTRLTVT.

J is TRBJ1-6 and V is TRBV9, with TRBD1 matching 9 bases. Unmatched junction bases numbered 14, after V lost 0 bases and J lost 10 bases. The CDR3 length is 18 residues. Germline values: CDR1 SGDLS, CDR2 YYNGEE. This CDR3 is CASSVAEGTGRFGSPLHF. CDR3 bases: TGTGCCAGCAGCGTAGCTGAGGGGACAGGGAGGTTTGGCTCACCCCTCCACTTT.

The chain has TRBV27 and TRBJ2-4, with a weak D call TRBD1 (6 bases). CDR1 and CDR2 from the germline V gene are MNHEY and SMNVEV (reference sequence). V dropped 3 bases and J dropped 0 bases, with 9 bases sitting between them. The CDR3 consists of 15 residues. The CDR3 spells CASSFRGLAKNIQYF. The DNA of the CDR3 is TGTGCCAGCAGTTTCAGGGGCTTAGCCAAAAACATTCAGTACTTC.

The chain couples TRBV10-3 to TRBJ2-2; 10 nucleotides line up with TRBD2. CDR1 is ENHRY and CDR2 is SYGVKD in the germline V gene. The ends lost 8 bases at V and 7 bases at J; junction bases unmatched: 4. This CDR3 contains 13 residues. CDR3 sequence: CAIVASGSGELFF. In DNA form, the CDR3 reads TGTGCCATCGTGGCTAGCGGGAGCGGGGAGCTGTTTTTT.

The chain combines TRBV6-5 with TRBJ2-3; TRBD2 agrees at 8 bases. The CDR3 has 14 residues. The germline CDR1 and CDR2 sequences are MNHEY and SVGAGI. Trimming at V came to 5 bases and at J to 4 bases, leaving 5 bases not matched to a gene. The CDR3 DNA reads as TGTGCCAGCAGTAGAAGCGGGAGTTCAGATACGCAGTATTTT. Translating gives CASSRSGSSDTQYF.

The genes are TRBV5-1 and TRBJ2-6; D is uncertain. Germline CDR1 SGHRS, CDR2 YFSETQ. The V gene lost 5 bases and the J gene lost 1 base, with 4 bases spanning the gap. The CDR3 contains 13 residues. Here the CDR3 reads CASSQSGANVLTF. The DNA for the CDR3 is TGCGCCAGCAGTCAATCTGGGGCCAACGTCCTGACTTTC.

V and J are TRBV19 and TRBJ1-5; 8 bases are a match to TRBD1. V lost 0 bases and J lost 3; bases outside the gene matches: 7. Germline V gene sequence: CDR1 LNHDA, CDR2 SQIVND (reference sequence). This CDR3 contains 17 residues. The CDR3: CASSIDFGQGTNQPQHF. For the CDR3, the DNA is TGTGCCAGTAGTATAGATTTCGGACAGGGTACCAATCAGCCCCAGCATTTT.

This chain joins TRBV30 and TRBJ2-2; 11 bases line up with TRBD2. Germline CDR1 reads GTSNPN; CDR2 reads SVGIG (reference sequence). With V trimmed by 2 bases and J by 7 bases, 3 bases remained unmatched. This CDR3 region has 14 residues. The CDR3 loop reads CAWSYGLAGGELFF. The CDR3 coding sequence is TGTGCCTGGAGTTACGGACTAGCGGGCGGGGAGCTGTTTTTT.

The V gene is TRBV4-3, the J gene TRBJ1-5, with D possibly TRBD1 on 6 matching bases. The CDR3 is 14 amino acids. Germline V lookup: CDR1 LGHNA, CDR2 YSLEER. Deletions cut 3 bases from V and 5 bases from J, with 11 bases between. DNA of the CDR3: TGCGCCAGCAGCCAGGGGGCAATCTATCAGCCCCAGCATTTT. Translation gives CASSQGAIYQPQHF.